Following are 21 T cell receptor beta chains from one sample sequenced in a study of blood T cell repertoires in COVID-19. Sequencing was performed with immunoSEQ multiplex PCR; in TCRdb, only in-frame clones are kept and a portion is missing. The sample yields 200,000 or so clones, almost 80% seen once. Specimen: peripheral blood. The receptors were sampled from a man between 60 and 75 years old with active or convalescent COVID-19.

The chain uses TRBV12-3 or TRBV12-4 and TRBJ1-1; D is ambiguous. The CDR3 is 11 amino acids. Trimming shortened V by 8 bases and J by 12 bases, and 16 bases separated the two germline ends. Here the CDR3 DNA reads TGTGCCAGCCCCCCCCCGTGGCTGACTTTCTTT. Its translation is CASPPPWLTFF.

The chain combines TRBV6-2 or TRBV6-3 with TRBJ2-1, with 16 positions matching TRBD2. Germline lookup yields CDR1 MNHEY and CDR2 SVGEGT. With V trimmed by 5 bases and J by 8 bases, 6 bases remained unmatched. This CDR3 contains 16 residues. CDR3: CASSRGTSGRGYEQFF. The CDR3 coding sequence is TGTGCCAGCAGTCGCGGGACTAGCGGGAGGGGCTATGAGCAGTTCTTC.

V and J are TRBV10-3 and TRBJ2-7; TRBD1 agrees at 7 bases. Germline V gene data show CDR1 as ENHRY and CDR2 as SYGVKD. The CDR3 is 14 amino acids. V dropped 5 bases and J dropped 6; count of bases not matched to a gene: 10. The CDR3 DNA reads as TGTGCCATCAGTAAAAGACAGGGTGAGGGCGAGCAGTACTTC. This translates into CAISKRQGEGEQYF.

This clone was observed a few times. V and J are TRBV28 and TRBJ2-7, with 11 bases aligning to TRBD1. Germline V gives CDR1 MDHEN, CDR2 SYDVKM. J lost 3 bases, V lost 6 bases, and 4 bases had no gene match. This CDR3 region has 14 residues. Written as DNA, the CDR3 is TGTGCCAGCAGAACCGGGACAGGGGGCTACGAGCAGTACTTC. Protein: CASRTGTGGYEQYF.

The rearrangement uses TRBV29-1 and TRBJ2-5, with no clear D. Trimming left V 3 bases short and J 5 bases short, with 10 bases between. This CDR3 contains 12 residues. Germline CDR1 SQVTM, CDR2 ANQGSEA. CDR3 protein: CSVEAPMETQYF. CDR3 DNA sequence: TGCAGCGTTGAGGCCCCAATGGAGACCCAGTACTTC.

V gene TRBV7-3 combines with J gene TRBJ2-2, with D perhaps TRBD2 (7 bases). The CDR3 has 16 amino acids. Germline assignment: CDR1 SGHTA and CDR2 FQGTGA. V was cut by 0 bases and J by 7 bases, with 15 bases left in between. CDR3 region: CASSLTLGGGGGELFF. CDR3 nucleotide sequence: TGTGCCAGCAGCTTAACGTTAGGCGGGGGCGGCGGGGAGCTGTTTTTT.

This clone came up a few times. The CDR3 loop reads CASSPTGFNYGYTF. In DNA, the CDR3 is TGTGCCAGCAGCCCGACAGGGTTTAACTATGGCTACACCTTC. The chain links TRBV9 to TRBJ1-2; the match to TRBD1 covers 7 bases. The CDR3 has 14 residues. The ends lost 4 bases at V and 1 base at J; junction bases unmatched: 4. Germline V gene data show CDR1 as SGDLS and CDR2 as YYNGEE.

V and J are TRBV7-3 and TRBJ2-5; TRBD1 agrees at 11 bases. The CDR3 has 15 residues. Germline V gives CDR1 SGHTA, CDR2 FQGTGA. J gave up 5 bases and V 4 bases, and 6 bases lay outside the gene matches. The CDR3 DNA reads as TGTGCCAGCAGCTCTGGGACAGGGGGAGGGGAGACCCAGTACTTC. It codes for CASSSGTGGGETQYF. The full variable domain, rest sourced from reference TRBV7-3 and TRBJ2-5, is GAGVSQTPSNKVTEKGKYVELRCDPISGHTALYWYRQSLGQGPEFLIYFQGTGAADDSGLPNDRFFAVRPEGSVSTLKIQRTERGDSAVYLCASSSGTGGGETQYFGPGTRLLVL.

CDR3 loop: CASSQDQGAGTEAFF. As DNA, the CDR3 is TGCGCCAGCAGCCAAGATCAGGGGGCGGGTACTGAAGCTTTCTTT. The chain joins TRBV4-1 to TRBJ1-1, with 8 bases identical to TRBD1. The CDR3 loop spans 15 amino acids. Germline CDR1 is MGHRA and CDR2 is YSYEKL. V was pared by 0 bases and J by 5 bases, with 5 bases of the junction left unmatched.

V and J are TRBV12-3 or TRBV12-4 and TRBJ1-1; TRBD1 is a possible D gene (5 bases). V lost 4 bases, J lost 8 bases, and 14 bases lay in between. The CDR3 is made up of 13 amino acids. The CDR3 region has the DNA TGTGCCAGCAGTTCCCTCCGGCAGGGCGAAGCTTTCTTT. Translating it yields CASSSLRQGEAFF.

The chain carries TRBV19 and TRBJ1-1; tentative D call: TRBD1 (5 bases). The V end was cut by 1 base, the J end by 0 bases, with 12 bases between. This CDR3 is 16 amino acids long. CDR1 LNHDA and CDR2 SQIVND come from the germline V gene (reference sequence). CDR3 region: CASSIAGPLMNTEAFF. The CDR3 DNA reads as TGTGCCAGTAGTATAGCAGGGCCCCTCATGAACACTGAAGCTTTCTTT.

This clone was seen more than once but under ten times. The V call is TRBV5-4, the J call TRBJ2-1; 11 bases match TRBD2. This CDR3 spans 15 amino acids. Germline V CDR1 and CDR2: SGHNT, YYREEE (reference sequence). With 4 bases clipped from V and 5 bases from J, the junction kept 5 bases outside the gene matches. The CDR3 sequence is CASSIAGGPNNEQFF. DNA of the CDR3: TGTGCCAGCAGCATAGCGGGAGGGCCCAACAATGAGCAGTTCTTC.

In this sample, this clone turned up a few times. The chain is built from TRBV18 and TRBJ1-1; 8 nucleotides align to TRBD1. The CDR3 loop spans 14 amino acids. With 3 bases clipped from V and 3 bases from J, the junction kept 3 bases outside the gene matches. Germline V CDR1 and CDR2: KGHSH, LQKENI. CDR3 coding DNA: TGTGCCAGCTCACCCTTGACAGGGGACACTGAAGCTTTCTTT. This translates into CASSPLTGDTEAFF.

The chain carries TRBV5-5 and TRBJ1-1, with a tentative D call TRBD1 (5 bases). The CDR3 is made up of 13 amino acids. Germline loops: CDR1 SGHKS, CDR2 YYEKEE (reference sequence). V dropped 4 bases and J dropped 11 bases, with 18 bases sitting between them. The CDR3 here is CASSPGRGVTAFF. The CDR3 DNA follows: TGTGCCAGCAGCCCGGGGCGGGGGGTCACTGCTTTCTTT. Based on the CDR3 plus reference TRBV5-5 and TRBJ1-1, the full variable domain is DAGVTQSPTHLIKTRGQQVTLRCSPISGHKSVSWYQQVLGQGPQFIFQYYEKEERGRGNFPDRFSARQFPNYSSELNVNALLLGDSALYLCASSPGRGVTAFFGQGTRLTVV.

The chain recombines TRBV4-1 with TRBJ2-3, with D possibly TRBD2 on 7 matching bases. This CDR3 spans 16 amino acids. Germline loops: CDR1 MGHRA, CDR2 YSYEKL. Trimming took 0 bases from V and 6 from J, leaving 16 bases between them. CDR3 bases: TGCGCCAGCAGCCAAGATCGGACAGCGGGGTGGGATACGCAGTATTTT. Its protein product is CASSQDRTAGWDTQYF.

The V and J genes are TRBV5-8 and TRBJ1-5; no clear D gene. The CDR3 length is 15 residues. V was pared by 0 bases and J by 6 bases, with 13 bases between. Germline V lookup: CDR1 SGHTS, CDR2 YDEGEE. CDR3 DNA: TGTGCCAGCAGCTTGGGTTCGGCTAGATCTCAGCCCCAGCATTTT. It encodes CASSLGSARSQPQHF.

The V call is TRBV28, the J call TRBJ1-1; 11 bases map to TRBD1. The CDR3 length is 15 residues. The germline V gene has CDR1 MDHEN and CDR2 SYDVKM. V dropped 8 bases and J dropped 3; count of bases not matched to a gene: 8. DNA for the CDR3: TGTGCCAGCCGTGGACAGGGGGCTGTGTACACTGAAGCTTTCTTT. Its translation: CASRGQGAVYTEAFF.

The V gene is TRBV15, the J gene TRBJ2-3, with D possibly being TRBD2 (5 bases). CDR3 length: 15 residues. The V end lost 1 base, the J end lost 4 bases, and 12 bases lay between the germline ends. The V gene's germline CDR1 is LNHNV and CDR2 YYDKDF (reference sequence). The CDR3 sequence: CATSRAKRWSDTQYF. DNA of the CDR3: TGTGCCACCAGCAGAGCCAAGCGGTGGTCAGATACGCAGTATTTT.

The chain combines TRBV6-2 or TRBV6-3 with TRBJ2-1, with 9 bases matching TRBD2. The CDR3 extends over 15 amino acids. Germline values: CDR1 MNHEY, CDR2 SVGEGT. V shed 5 bases and J 4 bases; nucleotides not matched to a gene: 6. The CDR3 bases are TGTGCCAGCAGTCTACTAGCGGGCCGATACAATGAGCAGTTCTTC. It codes for CASSLLAGRYNEQFF.

This sequence joins TRBV5-4 and TRBJ1-4; the D gene is possibly TRBD1 (5 bases). V was trimmed by 2 bases and J by 7 bases, leaving 9 bases between them. This CDR3 comprises 13 residues. CDR1 SGHNT and CDR2 YYREEE come from the germline V gene (reference sequence). DNA for the CDR3: TGTGCCAGCAGCTTCCGGGGGGGTGAAAAACTGTTTTTT. Its translation: CASSFRGGEKLFF.

J is TRBJ2-7 and V is TRBV18; D is unresolved. Trimming pared 2 bases from V and 2 bases from J, leaving 7 bases between. Germline CDR1 is KGHSH and CDR2 is LQKENI. This CDR3 has 13 amino acids. As DNA, the CDR3 is TGTGCCAGCTCACCAGGGCCGACCTACGAGCAGTACTTC. Protein product: CASSPGPTYEQYF.